Described below is a single T cell receptor beta chain sequence and its context. With 2 bases removed from V and 5 bases from J, the gap between germline ends came to 12 bases. Looked up from germline, CDR1 is MDHEN and CDR2 is SYDVKM. This CDR3 is built from 14 residues. This record belongs to a study of PD-1 blockade in classical Hodgkin lymphoma. About the study: A 3 mg/kg intravenous dose of nivolumab was received by patients every 2 weeks.

Every patient experienced relapse after autologous stem cell transplantation, and brentuximab vedotin exposure varied. Only in-frame clones appear in the TCRdb table, and some are missing; sequencing was by immunoSEQ multiplex PCR. The repertoire consists of roughly 97,000 clones, with 65% to 85% occurring once and the leading ten covering approximately 12%. The sample was peripheral blood mononuclear cells (PBMCs), taken at baseline. This receptor was identified in a human donor with classical Hodgkin lymphoma. V and J are TRBV28 and TRBJ2-5; weak D call: TRBD1 (6 bases). The CDR3: CASSLTGTYETQYF. DNA for the CDR3: TGTGCCAGCAGTTTAACAGGGACGTACGAGACCCAGTACTTC.